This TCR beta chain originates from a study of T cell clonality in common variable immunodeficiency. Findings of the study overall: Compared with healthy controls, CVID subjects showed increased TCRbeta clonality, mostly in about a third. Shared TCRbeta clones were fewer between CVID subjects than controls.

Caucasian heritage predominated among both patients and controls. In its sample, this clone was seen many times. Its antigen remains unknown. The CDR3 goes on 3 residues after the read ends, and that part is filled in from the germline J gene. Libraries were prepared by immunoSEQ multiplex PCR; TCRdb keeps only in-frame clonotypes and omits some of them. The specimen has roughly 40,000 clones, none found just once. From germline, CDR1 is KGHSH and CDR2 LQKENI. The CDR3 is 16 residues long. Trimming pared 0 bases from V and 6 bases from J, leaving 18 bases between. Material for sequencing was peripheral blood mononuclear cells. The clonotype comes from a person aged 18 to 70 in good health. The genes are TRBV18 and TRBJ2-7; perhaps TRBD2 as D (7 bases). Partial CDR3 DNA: TGTGCCAGCTCACCACCGGGGGCCGGGGGGCGCTCCGAG. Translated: CASSPPGAGGRSE. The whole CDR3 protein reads CASSPPGAGGRSEQYF. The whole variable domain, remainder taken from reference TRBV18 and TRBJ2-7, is NAGVMQNPRHLVRRRGQEARLRCSPMKGHSHVYWYRQLPEEGLKFMVYLQKENIIDESGMPKERFSAEFPKEGPSILRIQQVVRGDSAAYFCASSPPGAGGRSEQYFGPGTRLTVT.